Listed below are T cell receptor beta chains from one sample, sequenced in a study of T-cell reconstitution after alpha-beta-depleted transplantation in children. TCRdb redid the calling of the PCR reads with MiXCR, one entry per CDR3 protein. The table has 200,000 to 250,000 distinct CDR3 sequences, 12% seen once. This material consisted of PBMCs from the stem cell graft donor, taken from the stem cell graft. All receptors derive from a human donor who donated a stem cell graft to a child with acute lymphoblastic leukemia. Both conserved end residues are part of each CDR3. A D gene is named only where the DNA matches it firmly. Only part of the rows carry a size: once, few, many, or a class if the clone is expanded.

clone size	V gene	J gene	D gene	CDR3 DNA	CDR3 protein
few	TRBV7-2	TRBJ1-6	-	TGTGCCAGCAGCTTAGGGGCAGATTTTAATAATTCACCCCTCCACTTT	CASSLGADFNNSPLHF
many	TRBV6-5	TRBJ2-3	TRBD2	TGTGCCAGCAGTTACCTGCGGGGGGCGAGCACAGATACGCAGTATTTT	CASSYLRGASTDTQYF
many	TRBV6-1	TRBJ1-1	-	TGTGCCAGTATAGGAGGCGGGGGCACTGAAGCTTTCTTT	CASIGGGGTEAFF
few	TRBV28	TRBJ2-1	TRBD2	TGTGCCAGCAAGGCGGGAGGGCTCGGTGAGCAGTTCTTC	CASKAGGLGEQFF
many	TRBV5-1	TRBJ1-1	-	TGCGCCAGCAGCTCGCAACTGGGGGGAGTGAACACTGAAGCTTTCTTT	CASSSQLGGVNTEAFF
-	TRBV7-2	TRBJ2-3	TRBD2	TGTGCCAGCAGCTTATTGGGACTAGCATGGGATACGCAGTATTTT	CASSLLGLAWDTQYF
many	TRBV6-1	TRBJ2-6	-	TGTGCCAGCCTTCCTGCACGGGGGGCTTATGGGGCCAACGTCCTGACTTTC	CASLPARGAYGANVLTF
many	TRBV20-1	TRBJ2-5	-	TGCAGTGCTAGTAGGCAGGGCCAAGAGACCCAGTACTTC	CSASRQGQETQYF
many	TRBV5-1	TRBJ1-5	TRBD1	TGCGCCAGCAGCTTGGGGACAGGGATTGGTCAGCCCCAGCATTTT	CASSLGTGIGQPQHF
-	TRBV5-6	TRBJ2-3	TRBD2	TGTGCCAGCAGCTTGGCCCGGACTAGACGGTTCACAGATACGCAGTATTTT	CASSLARTRRFTDTQYF
many	TRBV27	TRBJ1-1	-	TGTGCCAGCAGTTTAATCCCGAACACTGAAGCTTTCTTT	CASSLIPNTEAFF
many	TRBV18	TRBJ2-7	TRBD2	TGTGCCAGCTCACCTAGCGGGGGCTCCTACGAGCAGTACTTC	CASSPSGGSYEQYF
many	TRBV6-6	TRBJ1-2	-	TGTGCCAGCAGTAAGGACATCTATGGCTACACCTTC	CASSKDIYGYTF
many	TRBV28	TRBJ1-5	-	TGTGCCAGCAGTATGACAGTCAAGTCTCAGCCCCAGCATTTT	CASSMTVKSQPQHF
many	TRBV28	TRBJ2-1	TRBD2	TGTGCCAGCCGACTTAGCGGGAGCAATGAGCAGTTCTTC	CASRLSGSNEQFF
many	TRBV7-2	TRBJ2-7	-	TGTGCCAGCAGGGGGGGTAGCACCTACGAGCAGTACTTC	CASRGGSTYEQYF
few	TRBV6-2/TRBV6-3	TRBJ1-5	-	TGTGCCAGCAGTTGGGGCAGGGGCTGGAATCAGCCCCAGCATTTT	CASSWGRGWNQPQHF
many	TRBV24-1	TRBJ2-2	-	TGTGCCACCAGTGATCCGGAGTTGGGCACCGGGGAGCTGTTTTTT	CATSDPELGTGELFF
many	TRBV6-2/TRBV6-3	TRBJ2-3	-	TGTGCCAGCAGTTACGGGTCAGGAGTAACAGATACGCAGTATTTT	CASSYGSGVTDTQYF
many	TRBV12-3/TRBV12-4	TRBJ1-4	-	TGTGCCAGCAGTCGACTAACAACTAATGAAAAACTGTTTTTT	CASSRLTTNEKLFF
-	TRBV5-4	TRBJ2-5	TRBD2	TGTGCCAGCAGCGGGACTAGCGGGAGGGGCCAAGAGACCCAGTACTTC	CASSGTSGRGQETQYF
many	TRBV5-1	TRBJ1-5	-	TGCGCCAGCAGCCCGGCGGGGGCGAGTCAGCCCCAGCATTTT	CASSPAGASQPQHF
many	TRBV20-1	TRBJ2-5	-	TGCAGTGCTAGAGAAGGGACCCGACTTGAGCCACTAAAAGAGACCCAGTACTTC	CSAREGTRLEPLKETQYF
many	TRBV28	TRBJ1-5	-	TGTGCCAGCAGTTTGGGAGGGGAGGGCCAGCCCCAGCATTTT	CASSLGGEGQPQHF
many	TRBV6-2/TRBV6-3	TRBJ2-1	TRBD2	TGTGCCAGCAGTTCGACTAGCGGGTACAATGAGCAGTTCTTC	CASSSTSGYNEQFF
many	TRBV5-1	TRBJ1-5	-	TGCGCCAGCAGCTTGGCAGGGGTGGGTCAGCCCCAGCATTTT	CASSLAGVGQPQHF
once	TRBV2	TRBJ2-2	-	TGTGCCAGCGGCACGGAGGAGAACACCGGGGAGCTGTTTTTT	CASGTEENTGELFF
-	TRBV15	TRBJ2-7	-	TGTGCCACCAGTCTAGAACTAGCAGACTACGAGCAGTACTTC	CATSLELADYEQYF
many	TRBV5-1	TRBJ2-5	-	TGCGCCAGCAGCCGGGTCTCAGGCCAGATTTTGGAGACCCAGTACTTC	CASSRVSGQILETQYF
many	TRBV7-9	TRBJ1-5	TRBD1	TGTGCCAGTACAGGGGACGCGTATCAGCCCCAGCATTTT	CASTGDAYQPQHF
many	TRBV7-6	TRBJ2-7	TRBD1	TGTGCCAGCAGCTTAGGGACAGGGGGTAGCTCCTACGAGCAGTACTTC	CASSLGTGGSSYEQYF
many	TRBV6-2/TRBV6-3	TRBJ2-7	TRBD2	TGTGCCAGCAGTTATTACCCTACTAGCGGGTATTTCTACGAGCAGTACTTC	CASSYYPTSGYFYEQYF
-	TRBV6-5	TRBJ2-1	-	TGTGCCAGCAGTTACTCAGGGCGCCCCGGTTCCAATGAGCAGTTCTTC	CASSYSGRPGSNEQFF
many	TRBV6-2/TRBV6-3	TRBJ1-6	-	TGTGCCAGCAGAAAGGACGGTTCACCCCTCCACTTT	CASRKDGSPLHF
-	TRBV4-3	TRBJ2-7	-	TGCGCCAGCAGCCAAGCAGGCGGATCCTACGAGCAGTACTTC	CASSQAGGSYEQYF
many	TRBV28	TRBJ2-1	-	TGTGCCAGCAGTTCCGCGGGGTTGGATGAGCAGTTCTTC	CASSSAGLDEQFF
-	TRBV6-4	TRBJ2-5	-	TGTGCCAGCAGTGAGTCGTCAGGGTCGCGAGAGACCCAGTACTTC	CASSESSGSRETQYF
many	TRBV6-5	TRBJ2-5	-	TGTGCCAGCAGTTCAAGACGGCTAGACGAGACCCAGTACTTC	CASSSRRLDETQYF
many	TRBV5-1	TRBJ1-3	-	TGCGCCAGCAGCTGGGACACCTTCTCCTCTGGAAACACCATATATTTT	CASSWDTFSSGNTIYF
many	TRBV9	TRBJ1-1	-	TGTGCCAGCAGCGTAGGTTCAGGGTGGGGAAAGAACACTGAAGCTTTCTTT	CASSVGSGWGKNTEAFF
many	TRBV5-1	TRBJ2-3	-	TGCGCCAGCAGCTTGGACAGGGCCACAGATACGCAGTATTTT	CASSLDRATDTQYF
-	TRBV7-2	TRBJ1-6	-	TGTGCCAGCAGCTTAAGTTGGGGATCCTATAATTCACCCCTCCACTTT	CASSLSWGSYNSPLHF
few	TRBV7-9	TRBJ1-2	-	TGTGCCAGCCTCGATACGGACAGTCTCTATGGCTACACCTTC	CASLDTDSLYGYTF
many	TRBV5-1	TRBJ2-7	-	TGCGCCAGCTCCTCGGACCGCGCATCCTACGAGCAGTACTTC	CASSSDRASYEQYF
many	TRBV5-1	TRBJ2-7	-	TGCGCCAGCAGCCGAAATCACTTGACTGACCCGATTTTACGCGAGCAGTACTTC	CASSRNHLTDPILREQYF
many	TRBV7-2	TRBJ2-3	-	TGTGCCAGCAGCCTTCAACCGGGGGTTACCACAGATACGCAGTATTTT	CASSLQPGVTTDTQYF
many	TRBV27	TRBJ2-7	TRBD2	TGTGCCAGCAGTTTACTAGCGGGGAGCCCCAAACGTGTCGAGCAGTACTTC	CASSLLAGSPKRVEQYF
many	TRBV28	TRBJ2-1	-	TGTGCCAGCAGCCCGGTTGAGAACAATGAGCAGTTCTTC	CASSPVENNEQFF
many	TRBV28	TRBJ2-1	-	TGTGCCAGCAGTTTACCCCAGCCAGGGAGCTTATGGAATGAGCAGTTCTTC	CASSLPQPGSLWNEQFF
many	TRBV7-6	TRBJ2-6	-	TGTGCCAGCAGCTTCGGCCAGTTATACTCTGGGGCCAACGTCCTGACTTTC	CASSFGQLYSGANVLTF
few	TRBV25-1	TRBJ2-3	TRBD2	TGTGCCATCCAGACTAGCGCTAGCACAGATACGCAGTATTTT	CAIQTSASTDTQYF
many	TRBV5-4	TRBJ1-2	-	TGTGCCAGCAGCTTGCCGCGACTCAACTATGGCTACACCTTC	CASSLPRLNYGYTF
many	TRBV30	TRBJ2-3	-	TGTGCACGGGGATTCGGCACAGATACGCAGTATTTT	CARGFGTDTQYF
many	TRBV29-1	TRBJ1-3	-	TGCAGCGCACAGGTCTCTGGAAACACCATATATTTT	CSAQVSGNTIYF
many	TRBV20-1	TRBJ2-1	TRBD2	TGCAGTGCTAGAGAGGGACTAGCAAAGAAGGAGCAGTTCTTC	CSAREGLAKKEQFF
few	TRBV4-2	TRBJ2-2	-	TGTGCCAGCAGCCAATCTCCAGGGATGAACACCGGGGAGCTGTTTTTT	CASSQSPGMNTGELFF
-	TRBV7-6	TRBJ2-3	-	TGTGCCAGCAGCTCCACCGCAGATACGCAGTATTTT	CASSSTADTQYF